The T cell receptor beta chain described here comes from a study of blood T cell repertoires in COVID-19. About the research overall: Sites across the United States, Italy and Spain contributed samples from acute and convalescent COVID-19.

Per the germline V gene, CDR1 is SGHVS and CDR2 is FNYEAQ. This CDR3 has 17 amino acids. The J segment lost 0 bases and the V segment lost 5 bases, leaving 9 bases of the junction unmatched. Participants' reported clinical history set cohort assignment. Generated by immunoSEQ multiplex PCR, the TCRdb table keeps only in-frame clones and is missing some. The table shows 250,000 to 350,000 clones, with 89% occurring only once. The rearrangement uses TRBV7-6 and TRBJ2-5; 10 nucleotides align to TRBD2. The clonotype originates from a woman between 45 and 65 years old who had been exposed to COVID-19. The sequenced sample consisted of PBMCs or T cells enriched from blood (not recorded which). The CDR3 loop reads CASSTLGLAEYQETQYF. For the CDR3, the DNA is TGTGCCAGCAGCACCCTCGGACTAGCGGAATACCAAGAGACCCAGTACTTC.